This T cell receptor (beta chain) was sequenced in a study of shared T cell receptors in the human thymus (dated by TCRdb to the early 2020s). A note on the overall study: The study examined how self-reactive, shared T-cell receptor alpha chains are generated in the human thymus.

Turning to this clone: Its antigen remains undetermined. Within one base of it there is no much larger clone, and no base qualities were kept.

The library was built by means of the immunoSEQ multiplex PCR assay. In TCRdb, the immuneACCESS table is reduced to in-frame sequences with V and J assigned. These tables do not hold every clone; where another copy was compared, an unresolved V gene accounts for under half, and the others remain unexplained. The sample table contains about 660,000 clones; only one count was recorded for more than 75% of them. About 0.01% of the sample goes to the ten largest clones. The CDR3 spans 15 residues, from the cysteine through the phenylalanine. CDR3 DNA is the only sequence kept; it has 45 bases, read in frame from the first base. Relative to germline, V is 5 bases shorter and J is 0 bases shorter, with 12 bases between their ends. In the germline V gene, CDR1 corresponds to SGHTS and CDR2 to YDEGEE. Separately, the same data were catalogued under a study of human thymus T cells. Taken from the second paper: Donors were immunologically healthy infants undergoing open corrective cardiac surgery for congenital heart defects in Finland. The thymus tissue came from surgical resects taken out during corrective cardiac surgery. Both the thymic and the peripheral blood repertoires appeared to show biased V and J gene segment usage. Highly overlapping thymic TCR repertoires among unrelated individuals were reported in the related research. TCR alpha and beta repertoires from seven to nine infant thymus samples and four related peripheral blood samples were characterized in the study. The cohort included over five male and a couple of female infants, with donor ages spanning 7 to 244 days. Thymocytes were freed from the tissue by mechanical means and kept at -70 degrees C as pellets of roughly 10-32 million cells. Genomic DNA was extracted from frozen cell pellets with a QIAsymphony instrument. Using the immunoSEQ multiplex PCR assay, the TCRB and TCRAD loci were amplified from a standardized quantity of quality-controlled genomic DNA. The amplicons spanned the V(D)J region and were long enough to cover the CDR3 and allow V and J genes to be identified. Amplicon sequencing was performed on an Illumina platform through the commercial immunoSEQ service. Corrections for primer bias and sequencing errors followed previously described methods, while TCRAD and TCRB definitions were based on the IMGT database. Analysis of the repertoires was done with immunoSEQ Analyzer 3.0 and VDJTools and included basic statistics, V/J segment usage, diversity estimates, rarefaction and pairwise overlap. Diversity was estimated with Chao1, ChaoE, Efron-Thisted, Shannon and inverse Simpson indices, and also on datasets down-sampled to the smallest sample. Repertoire overlap was determined by strict matching of CDR3 nucleotide sequence, V gene and J gene, and Jaccard-based multidimensional scaling clustering was applied. Thymus samples yielded on average roughly 800,000 unique TCRB clonotypes, compared with 80,000 to 85,000 from blood samples.

Input material: thymocytes. This chain joins TRBV5-8 to TRBJ2-4; the D gene cannot be named for sure. The sequence was obtained from a boy in the first two years of life with a congenital heart defect. Donor details come from another sample of the same person, matched by shared clones. The sequence in DNA is TGTGCCAGCAGTAAGCTCATTCTAGCCAAAAACATTCAGTACTTC. Its amino acids are CASSKLILAKNIQYF.